The 24 T cell receptor beta chains given below trace back to one sample, sequenced in a study of T cell responses to AZD1222 COVID-19 vaccine. The protocol was immunoSEQ multiplex PCR, while the TCRdb copy is restricted to in-frame clones and leaves out a portion. The sample has 90,000 to 120,000 clones; approximately 88% are singletons. The source was peripheral blood, collected on day 0 of AZD1222 vaccination. These receptors were taken from an adult in good health.

This clone was recorded a few times. The J gene is TRBJ1-4, the V gene TRBV27; the D gene is possibly TRBD1 (5 bases). Germline V gene lookup returns CDR1 MNHEY and CDR2 SMNVEV (reference sequence). Trimming removed 5 bases from V and 5 bases from J, with 6 bases in between. This CDR3 has 12 amino acids. CDR3 protein: CASSAGNEKLFF. CDR3 coding DNA: TGTGCCAGCAGTGCAGGGAATGAAAAACTGTTTTTT.

This chain links TRBV5-4 with TRBJ1-5; tentatively, D is TRBD1 (6 bases). CDR3 length: 12 residues. Germline V gives CDR1 SGHNT, CDR2 YYREEE (reference sequence). V was shortened by 5 bases and J by 7 bases, with 10 bases between the two germline ends. CDR3 in amino acids: CASSVRGQPQHF. Here the CDR3 DNA reads TGTGCCAGCAGTGTCAGGGGACAGCCCCAGCATTTT.

The chain is built from TRBV6-2 or TRBV6-3 and TRBJ2-1; D may correspond to TRBD1 or TRBD2 (5 bases each). Germline CDR1 MNHEY, CDR2 SVGEGT. Trimming took off 6 bases at V and 1 base at J, with 22 bases between the two ends. This CDR3 has 18 residues. The CDR3 DNA reads TGTGCCAGCAGCCTTGGGACGTCTGGGATTGGGTCCTACAATGAGCAGTTCTTC. Encoded protein: CASSLGTSGIGSYNEQFF.

The J gene is TRBJ1-2, the V gene TRBV9, with TRBD1 matching over 7 bases. Germline V CDR1 and CDR2: SGDLS, YYNGEE. V dropped 4 bases and J dropped 4; count of bases not matched to a gene: 7. This CDR3 region has 14 residues. The CDR3 loop reads CASSNDRAVYGYTF. CDR3 coding DNA: TGTGCCAGCAGCAACGACAGGGCGGTCTATGGCTACACCTTC.

V gene TRBV28 combines with J gene TRBJ1-5; D uncertain. Germline CDR1 is MDHEN and CDR2 is SYDVKM. This CDR3 is 12 amino acids long. Trimming stripped 2 bases from V and 6 bases from J, with 5 bases between. The CDR3 here is CASSLEGQPQHF. The CDR3 DNA is TGTGCCAGCAGTTTAGAGGGTCAGCCCCAGCATTTT.

With regard to this clone: Other nucleotide sequences in the sample specify the same CDR3. The gene calls are TRBV7-2 and TRBJ1-1, with D maybe TRBD1 (6 bases). The V gene's germline CDR1 is SGHTA and CDR2 FQGNSA. The CDR3 has 13 residues. Trimming removed 3 bases from V and 4 bases from J, with 9 bases in between. CDR3 in DNA: TGTGCCAGCAGCTTTAAAGGGGGCACTGAAGCTTTCTTT. Protein product: CASSFKGGTEAFF.

The chain joins TRBV12-5 to TRBJ2-1; 8 bases map to TRBD1. Trimming took 3 bases from V and 4 from J; bases not matched to a gene: 5. CDR1 LGHNT and CDR2 FRNRAP come from the germline V gene. The CDR3 length is 15 residues. The CDR3 here is CASGFGGQGYNEQFF. For the CDR3, the DNA is TGTGCTAGTGGTTTTGGTGGACAGGGTTACAATGAGCAGTTCTTC. The full variable domain, with the rest looked up from reference TRBV12-5 and TRBJ2-1, is DARVTQTPRHKVTEMGQEVTMRCQPILGHNTVFWYRQTMMQGLELLAYFRNRAPLDDSGMPKDRFSAEMPDATLATLKIQPSEPRDSAVYFCASGFGGQGYNEQFFGPGTRLTVL.

V gene TRBV15 combines with J gene TRBJ2-7; 12 nucleotides agree with TRBD2. Germline V CDR1 and CDR2: LNHNV, YYDKDF (reference sequence). This CDR3 spans 15 amino acids. V shed 1 base, J shed 6 bases, and the junction held 4 bases outside the gene matches. CDR3 sequence: CATSRGLAGVVEQYF. The CDR3 nucleotides read TGTGCCACCAGCAGAGGACTAGCGGGAGTCGTCGAGCAGTACTTC.

There are a few counts of this clone. The V gene is TRBV4-3, the J gene TRBJ1-1; D is ambiguous. With 0 bases removed from V and 4 bases from J, the gap between germline ends came to 6 bases. The CDR3 extends over 13 amino acids. The germline V gene encodes CDR1 LGHNA and CDR2 YSLEER. The CDR3 reads CASSQDLRTEAFF. Here the CDR3 DNA reads TGCGCCAGCAGCCAAGATTTGCGCACTGAAGCTTTCTTT.

The CDR3 bases are TGTGCCAGCAGCCCACTAGGGACAGGGCCAAATGTCTACGAGCAGTACTTC. Amino acid sequence: CASSPLGTGPNVYEQYF. The rearrangement uses TRBV5-6 and TRBJ2-7, with 9 nucleotides matching TRBD1. The ends lost 4 bases at V and 3 bases at J; junction bases unmatched: 14. The CDR3 sequence is 17 residues long. The germline gives CDR1 SGHDT, CDR2 YYEEEE. Full variable domain (outside the CDR3, taken from reference TRBV5-6 and TRBJ2-7): DAGVTQSPTHLIKTRGQQVTLRCSPKSGHDTVSWYQQALGQGPQFIFQYYEEEERQRGNFPDRFSGHQFPNYSSELNVNALLLGDSALYLCASSPLGTGPNVYEQYFGPGTRLTVT.

The genes are TRBV7-2 and TRBJ1-5; no clear D. Germline lookup yields CDR1 SGHTA and CDR2 FQGNSA. The CDR3 has 15 residues. Trimming pared 2 bases from V and 2 bases from J, leaving 10 bases between. In DNA, the CDR3 is TGTGCCAGCAGCTTAAAGACGGCGGGCAATCAGCCCCAGCATTTT. As protein: CASSLKTAGNQPQHF.

The chain employs TRBV24-1 and TRBJ2-2, with TRBD1 identical over 8 bases. CDR3 length: 14 residues. Trimming removed 5 bases from V and 7 bases from J; junction bases left unmatched: 5. Germline lookup yields CDR1 KGHDR and CDR2 SFDVKD. Written as DNA, the CDR3 is TGTGCCACCAGTGTCAGGGGGCAGGGCGGGGAGCTGTTTTTT. Amino acids: CATSVRGQGGELFF.

The CDR3 protein is CATSRDQGADEKLFF. Here the CDR3 DNA reads TGTGCCACCAGCAGAGATCAGGGGGCGGACGAAAAACTGTTTTTT. The chain links TRBV15 to TRBJ1-4; 8 nucleotides line up with TRBD1. The CDR3 runs 15 residues. In germline, CDR1 is LNHNV, CDR2 YYDKDF (reference sequence). J lost 8 bases, V lost 0 bases, and 5 bases had no gene match.

V and J are TRBV30 and TRBJ1-1; no clear D. The CDR3 sequence is 12 residues long. The germline V and J ends were trimmed by 2 bases and 5 bases, with 9 bases remaining between them. The germline V gene encodes CDR1 GTSNPN and CDR2 SVGIG (reference sequence). The DNA of the CDR3 is TGTGCCTGGAGTCCAATTGTGACTGAAGCTTTCTTT. Translated: CAWSPIVTEAFF.

The J gene is TRBJ1-4, the V gene TRBV20-1; TRBD1 is a possible D gene (5 bases). Trimming took 6 bases from V and 14 from J, leaving 7 bases between them. The CDR3 runs to 8 residues. Germline V gives CDR1 DFQATT, CDR2 SNEGSKA (reference sequence). The CDR3 DNA reads as TGCAGTGCAGGGGCCCTGTTTTTT. It yields the protein CSAGALFF.

This chain links TRBV5-1 with TRBJ1-2; D uncertain. Germline assignment: CDR1 SGHRS and CDR2 YFSETQ. V was cut by 0 bases and J by 8 bases, with 8 bases left in between. This CDR3 is 12 amino acids long. This CDR3 is CASSLGNLGYTF. The CDR3 DNA sequence: TGCGCCAGCAGCTTGGGGAACCTCGGCTACACCTTC.

The chain has TRBV19 and TRBJ1-5; 9 bases match TRBD1. The CDR3 length is 15 residues. J lost 6 bases, V lost 4 bases, and 7 bases had no gene match. Germline V gene sequence: CDR1 LNHDA, CDR2 SQIVND (reference sequence). The CDR3 is CASSNNRQGGQPQHF. CDR3 nucleotide sequence: TGTGCCAGTAGTAACAACCGACAGGGGGGTCAGCCCCAGCATTTT.

The V call is TRBV7-2, the J call TRBJ2-2; D is undetermined. The length of the CDR3 is 17 residues. Germline lookup yields CDR1 SGHTA and CDR2 FQGNSA. With 4 bases removed from V and 5 bases from J, the gap between germline ends came to 20 bases. The CDR3 here is CASSSSASRARTGELFF. The CDR3 nucleotides are TGTGCCAGCAGCTCAAGTGCTAGTCGGGCCAGAACCGGGGAGCTGTTTTTT.

V is TRBV7-3 and J is TRBJ2-2; D might be TRBD1 (6 bases). With 5 bases removed from V and 8 bases from J, the gap between germline ends came to 15 bases. CDR1 and CDR2 (germline): SGHTA, FQGTGA. The CDR3 contains 14 residues. CDR3 bases: TGTGCCAGCAGCCGGAGGAGCAGGGGAGGGGAGCTGTTTTTT. It yields the protein CASSRRSRGGELFF. Full variable domain (outside the CDR3, taken from reference TRBV7-3 and TRBJ2-2): GAGVSQTPSNKVTEKGKYVELRCDPISGHTALYWYRQSLGQGPEFLIYFQGTGAADDSGLPNDRFFAVRPEGSVSTLKIQRTERGDSAVYLCASSRRSRGGELFFGEGSRLTVL.

The chain joins TRBV19 to TRBJ1-5; 8 bases are a match to TRBD1. V gave up 3 bases and J gave up 4 bases; unmatched junction bases: 5. Germline CDR1 reads LNHDA; CDR2 reads SQIVND (reference sequence). This CDR3 is 15 amino acids long. CDR3 protein: CASSIRTGPNQPQHF. In DNA form, the CDR3 reads TGTGCCAGTAGTATTAGGACAGGGCCGAATCAGCCCCAGCATTTT.

The V and J genes are TRBV28 and TRBJ1-4; D is possibly TRBD1 (6 bases). Germline CDR1 reads MDHEN; CDR2 reads SYDVKM. The V end was cut by 6 bases, the J end by 4 bases, with 21 bases between. The CDR3 totals 17 residues. The CDR3, as DNA: TGTGCCAGCAGATCCAGGGGCCCCGGATACGGTAATGAAAAACTGTTTTTT. Translation: CASRSRGPGYGNEKLFF.

The chain links TRBV3-1 (or the pseudogene TRBV3-2) to TRBJ2-3; 10 bases fit TRBD2. This CDR3 is built from 15 residues. The germline V gene encodes CDR1 LGHDT and CDR2 YNNKEL (reference sequence). V lost 4 bases to trimming and J lost 3 bases; unmatched junction nucleotides: 4. CDR3 sequence reads: CASSLLAGGTDTQYF. Here the CDR3 DNA reads TGTGCCAGCAGCCTCTTAGCGGGAGGTACAGATACGCAGTATTTT.

The chain carries TRBV6-5 and TRBJ1-2; 7 bases align to TRBD1. The CDR3 runs to 15 residues. The V segment lost 2 bases and the J segment 3 bases; nucleotides outside the gene matches: 6. Germline assignment: CDR1 MNHEY and CDR2 SVGAGI. CDR3 DNA sequence: TGTGCCAGCAGTTACGGGACAGTCACTGACTATGGCTACACCTTC. Encoded protein: CASSYGTVTDYGYTF.

This chain joins TRBV21-1 and TRBJ2-7; the table's D call, TRBD2, was not checked against the DNA. TRBV21-1 is a documented pseudogene. The CDR3 runs 15 residues. CDR3 loop: CASSKIREGVYEQYF. CDR3 bases: TGTGCCAGCAGCAAAATTCGAGAGGGAGTCTACGAGCAGTACTTC.